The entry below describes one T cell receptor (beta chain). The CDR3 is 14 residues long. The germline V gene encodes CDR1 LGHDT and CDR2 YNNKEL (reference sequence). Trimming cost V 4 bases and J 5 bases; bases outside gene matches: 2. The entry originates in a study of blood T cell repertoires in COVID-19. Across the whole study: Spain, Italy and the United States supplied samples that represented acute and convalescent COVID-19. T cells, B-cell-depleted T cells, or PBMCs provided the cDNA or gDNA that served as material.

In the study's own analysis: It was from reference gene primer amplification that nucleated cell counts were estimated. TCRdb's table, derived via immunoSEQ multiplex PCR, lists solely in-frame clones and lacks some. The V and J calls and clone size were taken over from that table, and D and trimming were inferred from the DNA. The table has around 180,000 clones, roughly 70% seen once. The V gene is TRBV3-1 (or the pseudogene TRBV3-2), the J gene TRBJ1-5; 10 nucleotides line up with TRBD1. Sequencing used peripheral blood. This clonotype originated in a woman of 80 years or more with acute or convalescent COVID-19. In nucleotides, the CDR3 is TGTGCCAGCAGCCTGACAGGGGGCGATCAGCCCCAGCATTTT. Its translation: CASSLTGGDQPQHF.